These 24 T cell receptor beta chains came from one sample sequenced in a study of T cell responses to AZD1222 COVID-19 vaccine (TCRdb year 2021). The library was produced with the immunoSEQ multiplex PCR assay. Here the immuneACCESS table is served through TCRdb, limited to in-frame sequences with V and J called. Missing clones are a known gap in these copies; in checked studies unresolved V genes cover under half, and the rest lacks a known reason. A total of around 77,000 clones appear in this sample, around 86% of them only once. The top ten clones comprise about 2.4% of the sample. What this sample's time point label stands for: baseline before first vaccination. Sequences were derived from peripheral blood, sampled on day 0 of AZD1222 vaccination. Receptor source: an adult in good health.

This chain connects TRBV6-9 to TRBJ1-6, with no clear D. Germline CDR1 is MNHGY and CDR2 is SVAAGI. The CDR3 loop spans 15 amino acids. Trimming cost V 9 bases and J 0 bases, with 12 bases left between them. The CDR3 sequence is CARWRRSSYNSPLHF. For the CDR3, the DNA is TGTGCCAGGTGGAGGAGGAGCTCCTATAATTCACCCCTCCACTTT.

The chain combines TRBV28 with TRBJ1-3; D uncertain. Germline V gene data show CDR1 as MDHEN and CDR2 as SYDVKM. Trimming left V 2 bases short and J 0 bases short, with 14 bases between. CDR3 length equals 17 residues. As DNA, the CDR3 is TGTGCCAGCAGTTTAGCTGGCGACTTTTTCTCTGGAAACACCATATATTTT. Translation gives CASSLAGDFFSGNTIYF.

V is TRBV11-1 and J is TRBJ1-4, with D maybe TRBD1 (5 bases). Per the germline V gene, CDR1 is SGHAT and CDR2 is FQDESV (reference sequence). Trimming shortened V by 5 bases and J by 7 bases, and 17 bases separated the two germline ends. The CDR3 length is 15 residues. The CDR3 bases are TGTGCCAGCAGCCCTAAGCCAGGGCTTGGTGAAAAACTGTTTTTT. Its protein product is CASSPKPGLGEKLFF.

This chain joins TRBV7-3 and TRBJ2-7; 11 positions match TRBD2. The CDR3 runs to 15 residues. V shed 4 bases, J shed 2 bases, and the junction held 4 bases outside the gene matches. Germline V gives CDR1 SGHTA, CDR2 FQGTGA. CDR3 sequence: CASSSSGGPAYEQYF. In DNA, the CDR3 is TGTGCCAGCAGCTCTAGCGGGGGGCCTGCCTACGAGCAGTACTTC.

The rearrangement joins TRBV28 to TRBJ2-7; D ambiguous. V dropped 7 bases and J dropped 0 bases, with 16 bases sitting between them. This CDR3 spans 15 amino acids. In germline, CDR1 is MDHEN, CDR2 SYDVKM. The CDR3 sequence: CASISPGLSSYEQYF. CDR3 bases: TGTGCCAGCATTTCCCCGGGCCTCAGCTCCTACGAGCAGTACTTC.

This sequence joins TRBV6-5 and TRBJ1-1; no clear D gene. Germline V lookup: CDR1 MNHEY, CDR2 SVGAGI. With 3 bases removed from V and 5 bases from J, the gap between germline ends came to 10 bases. The CDR3 spans 13 residues. The CDR3 loop is CASSYTSGTEAFF. The CDR3 coding sequence is TGTGCCAGCAGTTATACTTCGGGTACTGAAGCTTTCTTT.

CDR3 loop: CASSPLQGAWEQFF. The CDR3, as DNA: TGTGCCAGCTCACCACTACAGGGGGCATGGGAGCAGTTCTTC. V gene TRBV18 combines with J gene TRBJ2-1, with TRBD1 identical over 9 bases. The V and J ends lost 1 base and 10 bases, in that order; junction bases with no gene match: 5. This CDR3 is 14 amino acids long. Germline loops: CDR1 KGHSH, CDR2 LQKENI. The complete variable domain, with remaining parts taken from reference TRBV18 and TRBJ2-1, reads NAGVMQNPRHLVRRRGQEARLRCSPMKGHSHVYWYRQLPEEGLKFMVYLQKENIIDESGMPKERFSAEFPKEGPSILRIQQVVRGDSAAYFCASSPLQGAWEQFFGPGTRLTVL.

The chain links TRBV30 to TRBJ1-5; tentatively, D is TRBD1 (6 bases). Per the germline V gene, CDR1 is GTSNPN and CDR2 is SVGIG (reference sequence). This CDR3 is built from 13 residues. V dropped 1 base and J dropped 7 bases, with 11 bases sitting between them. In nucleotides, the CDR3 is TGTGCCTGGAGTGGGGGGCGCCGACAGCCCCAGCATTTT. This gives the protein CAWSGGRRQPQHF. Drawing the rest from reference TRBV30 and TRBJ1-5, the complete variable domain is SQTIHQWPATLVQPVGSPLSLECTVEGTSNPNLYWYRQAAGRGLQLLFYSVGIGQISSEVPQNLSASRPQDRQFILSSKKLLLSDSGFYLCAWSGGRRQPQHFGDGTRLSIL.

The V and J genes are TRBV19 and TRBJ1-5; D is possibly TRBD1 (6 bases). CDR1 and CDR2 (germline): LNHDA, SQIVND (reference sequence). V gave up 10 bases and J gave up 7 bases, with 17 bases separating them. This CDR3 region has 13 residues. CDR3 protein: CATGGGLGQPQHF. The CDR3 DNA sequence: TGTGCCACCGGGGGGGGGCTCGGGCAGCCCCAGCATTTT.

The chain is built from TRBV6-1 and TRBJ1-2; no definite D call. Germline loops: CDR1 MNHNS, CDR2 SASEGT. The V and J ends lost 3 bases and 6 bases respectively, with 14 bases between them. This CDR3 spans 14 amino acids. CDR3 residues: CASSEMAQQDGYTF. The CDR3 nucleotides read TGTGCCAGCAGTGAGATGGCACAGCAAGATGGCTACACCTTC.

In its sample, this clone was seen a few times. The chain joins TRBV11-2 to TRBJ2-2; D ambiguous. This CDR3 is built from 15 residues. CDR1 and CDR2 (germline): SGHAT, FQNNGV. The V gene lost 5 bases and the J gene lost 6 bases, with 16 bases spanning the gap. The CDR3 DNA reads as TGTGCCAGCAGCCCATTGGGCACGGCGGCCGGGGAGCTGTTTTTT. The encoded protein is CASSPLGTAAGELFF. Using reference TRBV11-2 and TRBJ2-2 for the parts outside the CDR3, the full variable domain is EAGVAQSPRYKIIEKRQSVAFWCNPISGHATLYWYQQILGQGPKLLIQFQNNGVVDDSQLPKDRFSAERLKGVDSTLKIQPAKLEDSAVYLCASSPLGTAAGELFFGEGSRLTVL.

This chain links TRBV6-5 with TRBJ2-7; 8 bases fit TRBD1. The CDR3 is 15 residues long. The V gene end was trimmed by 6 bases and the J gene end by 2 bases; junction bases not matched to a gene: 9. Germline assignment: CDR1 MNHEY and CDR2 SVGAGI. The CDR3 protein is CASSPRQGMAYEQYF. CDR3 nucleotides: TGTGCCAGCAGCCCGAGACAGGGGATGGCCTACGAGCAGTACTTC.

This rearrangement joins TRBV2 to TRBJ2-7; either TRBD1 or TRBD2 may fit D (6 bases each). The V and J ends lost 6 bases and 4 bases respectively, with 13 bases between them. CDR1 SNHLY and CDR2 FYNNEI come from the germline V gene. The length of the CDR3 is 13 residues. The CDR3 protein is CASRGGQTYEQYF. CDR3 DNA sequence: TGTGCCAGCAGGGGAGGACAGACGTACGAGCAGTACTTC.

V usage is TRBV27 and J usage is TRBJ1-1, with D possibly TRBD1 on 6 matching bases. With 6 bases removed from V and 4 bases from J, the gap between germline ends came to 18 bases. The CDR3 consists of 15 residues. The germline gives CDR1 MNHEY, CDR2 SMNVEV (reference sequence). The CDR3 spells CASSLTRGAGTEAFF. CDR3 in DNA: TGTGCCAGCAGCCTTACCCGGGGGGCAGGCACTGAAGCTTTCTTT.

The chain links TRBV28 to TRBJ2-7, with D unresolved. Trimming removed 3 bases from V and 7 bases from J, with 13 bases in between. There are 13 residues in the CDR3. Germline-derived CDR1 and CDR2 are MDHEN and SYDVKM. CDR3 protein: CASSFHTPVEQYF. The CDR3 DNA is TGTGCCAGCAGTTTTCACACCCCAGTAGAGCAGTACTTC.

The chain's CDR3 is CASSPPHNEQFF. DNA of the CDR3: TGTGCCAGCAGCCCCCCGCACAATGAGCAGTTCTTC. The V call is TRBV9, the J call TRBJ2-1; D gene ambiguous. The CDR3 runs 12 residues. V shed 4 bases and J shed 5 bases, with 7 bases lying between them. Germline lookup yields CDR1 SGDLS and CDR2 YYNGEE. The complete variable domain, with remaining parts taken from reference TRBV9 and TRBJ2-1, reads DSGVTQTPKHLITATGQRVTLRCSPRSGDLSVYWYQQSLDQGLQFLIQYYNGEERAKGNILERFSAQQFPDLHSELNLSSLELGDSALYFCASSPPHNEQFFGPGTRLTVL.

The chain links TRBV10-3 to TRBJ1-2; D might be TRBD1 (6 bases). CDR1 is ENHRY and CDR2 is SYGVKD in the germline V gene. CDR3 length: 17 amino acids. Trimming removed 3 bases from V and 6 bases from J, with 23 bases in between. CDR3 sequence reads: CAISDLNTGINFNGYTF. The CDR3 DNA reads as TGTGCCATCAGTGACTTAAACACAGGGATAAACTTCAATGGCTACACCTTC.

V is TRBV30 and J is TRBJ1-3; weak D call: TRBD1 (5 bases). Between the trimmed V and J ends, which lost 3 bases and 4 bases, there was a span of 22 bases. Germline lookup yields CDR1 GTSNPN and CDR2 SVGIG (reference sequence). This CDR3 contains 17 residues. The CDR3 DNA reads TGTGCCTGGAGAGAGGTTCATAGAGGGGCGGTAGGAAACACCATATATTTT. Residues: CAWREVHRGAVGNTIYF. Full variable domain (rest looked up from reference TRBV30 and TRBJ1-3): SQTIHQWPATLVQPVGSPLSLECTVEGTSNPNLYWYRQAAGRGLQLLFYSVGIGQISSEVPQNLSASRPQDRQFILSSKKLLLSDSGFYLCAWREVHRGAVGNTIYFGEGSWLTVV.

The rearrangement uses TRBV12-3 or TRBV12-4 and TRBJ2-3, with D unresolved. Trimming removed 6 bases at V and 1 base at J, with 5 bases between. CDR3 size: 12 residues. As DNA, the CDR3 is TGTGCCAGCAGCCTACGCACAGATACGCAGTATTTT. Translation: CASSLRTDTQYF.

This chain joins TRBV28 and TRBJ2-7; 8 bases align to TRBD1. The trim removed 4 bases at V and 7 bases at J, leaving 9 bases unmatched. This CDR3 has 14 residues. The germline gives CDR1 MDHEN, CDR2 SYDVKM. The CDR3 DNA reads as TGTGCCAGCAGTTCCGGACAGGGAGGCCGGGAGCAGTACTTC. Amino acid sequence: CASSSGQGGREQYF.

The CDR3, as DNA: TGTGCGTCGTTCTCTGGAAACACCATATATTTT. Amino acid sequence: CASFSGNTIYF. The chain joins TRBV3-1 (or the pseudogene TRBV3-2) to TRBJ1-3, with D hard to call. There are 11 residues in the CDR3. From germline, CDR1 is LGHDT and CDR2 YNNKEL (reference sequence).

The V call is TRBV19, the J call TRBJ2-1; possibly TRBD2 for D (6 bases). This CDR3 is 14 amino acids long. The V and J ends lost 7 bases and 2 bases respectively, with 12 bases between them. Germline V gene lookup returns CDR1 LNHDA and CDR2 SQIVND (reference sequence). The CDR3 sequence is CASKSAGTYNEQFF. CDR3 DNA: TGTGCCAGTAAGTCCGCGGGGACCTACAATGAGCAGTTCTTC. The complete variable domain, with remaining parts taken from reference TRBV19 and TRBJ2-1, reads DGGITQSPKYLFRKEGQNVTLSCEQNLNHDAMYWYRQDPGQGLRLIYYSQIVNDFQKGDIAEGYSVSREKKESFPLTVTSAQKNPTAFYLCASKSAGTYNEQFFGPGTRLTVL.

This clone was recorded once. The V gene is TRBV19, the J gene TRBJ1-4, with no clear D. Between the trimmed V and J ends, which lost 4 bases and 0 bases, there was a span of 9 bases. The CDR3 contains 15 residues. Looked up from germline, CDR1 is LNHDA and CDR2 is SQIVND (reference sequence). The CDR3 DNA reads as TGTGCCAGTAGTACGCAGGCCGCAACTAATGAAAAACTGTTTTTT. Translating it yields CASSTQAATNEKLFF. Complete variable domain (other parts from reference TRBV19 and TRBJ1-4): DGGITQSPKYLFRKEGQNVTLSCEQNLNHDAMYWYRQDPGQGLRLIYYSQIVNDFQKGDIAEGYSVSREKKESFPLTVTSAQKNPTAFYLCASSTQAATNEKLFFGSGTQLSVL.

The chain carries TRBV18 and TRBJ1-4; 9 bases are shared with TRBD1. The junction had 7 bases not matched to a gene; V was cut back by 4 bases and J by 7 bases. The germline gives CDR1 KGHSH, CDR2 LQKENI. The CDR3 loop spans 15 amino acids. The CDR3 DNA reads TGTGCCAGCTCACTGGGACAGGGAACCGGTGAAAAACTGTTTTTT. Translated: CASSLGQGTGEKLFF.